Shown below are 28 T cell receptor beta chains from a single sample sequenced in a study of blood T cell repertoires in COVID-19. TCRdb's table, derived via immunoSEQ multiplex PCR, lists solely in-frame clones and lacks some. There are a few hundred thousand clones in the sample; roughly 80% occur only once, and approximately 6.6% lies in the top ten. Specimen: peripheral blood. The receptors originated from an older woman with acute or convalescent COVID-19.

In DNA, the CDR3 is TGTGCCACCAGCCCATCTTCAGCTAACTATGGCTACACCTTC. It specifies CATSPSSANYGYTF. The chain carries TRBV24-1 and TRBJ1-2; D ambiguous. The CDR3 length is 14 residues. Per the germline V gene, CDR1 is KGHDR and CDR2 is SFDVKD. The V and J ends lost 7 bases and 0 bases respectively, with 11 bases between them.

This clone showed up just once. The rearrangement links TRBV4-3 to TRBJ1-1, with D maybe TRBD1 (5 bases). The V gene's germline CDR1 is LGHNA and CDR2 YSLEER. Between the trimmed V and J ends, which lost 3 bases and 4 bases, there was a span of 12 bases. The CDR3 contains 14 residues. CDR3 nucleotides: TGCGCCAGCAGCCATCCAGGGTCAGGCACTGAAGCTTTCTTT. Protein product: CASSHPGSGTEAFF.

The rearrangement uses TRBV6-5 and TRBJ2-7; 8 bases map to TRBD1. The length of the CDR3 is 13 residues. Germline V gene lookup returns CDR1 MNHEY and CDR2 SVGAGI. After removal of 10 bases from V and 3 bases from J, the junction contained 8 bases not matched to a gene. In nucleotides, the CDR3 is TGTGCCACCAACCGGGACAGGCACTACGAGCAGTACTTC. It codes for CATNRDRHYEQYF.

This chain connects TRBV21-1 to TRBJ1-6; TRBD1 is the table's D call and was not checked against the DNA. TRBV21-1 is classified as a pseudogene. The CDR3 has 17 residues. The CDR3 reads CASSKAGDSSYNSPLHF. The CDR3 region has the DNA TGTGCCAGCAGCAAAGCTGGGGACAGCTCCTATAATTCACCCCTCCACTTT.

The rearrangement links TRBV30 to TRBJ1-6; 12 bases are shared with TRBD1. Germline CDR1 reads GTSNPN; CDR2 reads SVGIG (reference sequence). The CDR3 is made up of 13 amino acids. V was clipped by 5 bases and J by 10 bases; unmatched bases: 3. CDR3 amino acids: CAWSGTGGSPLHF. Here the CDR3 DNA reads TGTGCCTGGTCCGGGACAGGGGGCTCACCCCTCCACTTT.

This chain connects TRBV1 to TRBJ2-3; TRBD1, the table's D call, lacks a check against the DNA. TRBV1 is shown as a pseudogene. The CDR3 is made up of 15 amino acids. The CDR3 loop reads CTSSPDRGGTDTQYF. The DNA of the CDR3 is TGCACCAGCAGCCCCGACAGGGGAGGCACAGATACGCAGTATTTT.

The V and J genes are TRBV30 and TRBJ2-3; the match to TRBD2 covers 7 bases. This CDR3 has 11 residues. Looked up from germline, CDR1 is GTSNPN and CDR2 is SVGIG (reference sequence). J gave up 8 bases and V 5 bases, and 4 bases lay outside the gene matches. For the CDR3, the DNA is TGTGCCTGGGGGGGGGAGGGTACGCAGTATTTT. It is translated as CAWGGEGTQYF.

The rearrangement uses TRBV6-6 and TRBJ2-1; 15 bases match TRBD2. This CDR3 has 23 amino acids. In germline, CDR1 is MNHNY, CDR2 SVGAGI (reference sequence). J lost 9 bases, V lost 5 bases, and 29 bases had no gene match. The CDR3 DNA is TGTGCCAGCAGTCCCCGGCCGGTAAACAGCGGGACTAGCGGGGGGAACAGCCCCCCTGAGCAGTTCTTC. It is translated as CASSPRPVNSGTSGGNSPPEQFF.

This chain joins TRBV5-1 and TRBJ1-6; D is possibly TRBD1 (6 bases). The germline V gene has CDR1 SGHRS and CDR2 YFSETQ. V was clipped by 5 bases and J by 5 bases, with 11 bases between them. This CDR3 has 14 residues. CDR3 in DNA: TGCGCCAGCAGGTTACAGGGTCATAATTCACCCCTCCACTTT. This gives the protein CASRLQGHNSPLHF.

This chain connects TRBV6-5 to TRBJ1-4; 10 positions agree with TRBD1. V lost 8 bases to trimming and J lost 5 bases; unmatched junction nucleotides: 2. Per germline, CDR1 MNHEY and CDR2 SVGAGI. The CDR3 length is 13 residues. This CDR3 is CASAGQGNEKLFF. The DNA for the CDR3 is TGTGCCAGCGCGGGACAGGGGAATGAAAAACTGTTTTTT.

V usage is TRBV5-5 and J usage is TRBJ2-7; D unclear. V lost 1 base to trimming and J lost 1 base, with 12 bases between them. Germline loops: CDR1 SGHKS, CDR2 YYEKEE (reference sequence). This CDR3 has 15 residues. CDR3 sequence: CASSLLGDFSYEQYV. DNA of the CDR3: TGTGCCAGCAGCTTGTTAGGAGATTTTTCCTACGAGCAGTACGTC.

The gene calls are TRBV7-6 and TRBJ2-7; 7 bases map to TRBD1. Germline assignment: CDR1 SGHVS and CDR2 FNYEAQ. The CDR3 has 14 residues. The J segment lost 2 bases and the V segment lost 1 base, leaving 2 bases of the junction unmatched. In DNA form, the CDR3 reads TGTGCCAGCAGCTTAGGGGGACAGCCCTACGAGCAGTACTTC. Protein: CASSLGGQPYEQYF.

The chain joins TRBV6-6 to TRBJ1-5; 10 bases are a match to TRBD1. The CDR3 is made up of 14 amino acids. In germline, CDR1 is MNHNY, CDR2 SVGAGI (reference sequence). V dropped 5 bases and J dropped 6; count of bases not matched to a gene: 4. The CDR3 sequence is CASSPTGGSQPQHF. CDR3 sequence (DNA): TGTGCCAGCAGTCCGACAGGGGGCAGTCAGCCCCAGCATTTT.

CDR3 loop: CASEDSMNTEAFF. The CDR3 DNA is TGTGCCAGCGAGGACAGCATGAACACTGAAGCTTTCTTT. This rearrangement joins TRBV2 to TRBJ1-1; D possibly corresponds to TRBD1 (6 bases). The CDR3 runs 13 residues. Germline values: CDR1 SNHLY, CDR2 FYNNEI. V lost 8 bases to trimming and J lost 0 bases, with 10 bases between them.

This clone showed up just a few times. The chain is built from TRBV24-1 and TRBJ2-1, with 8 bases lining up with TRBD1. The CDR3 sequence is 17 residues long. The trim removed 4 bases at V and 0 bases at J, leaving 7 bases unmatched. Germline CDR1 KGHDR, CDR2 SFDVKD. The CDR3 loop reads CATSDPRTGSSYNEQFF. In DNA form, the CDR3 reads TGTGCCACCAGTGACCCACGGACAGGGAGCTCCTACAATGAGCAGTTCTTC.

This clone was recorded once. V and J are TRBV3-1 (or the pseudogene TRBV3-2) and TRBJ1-1, with D perhaps TRBD1 (6 bases). From germline, CDR1 is LGHDT and CDR2 YNNKEL (reference sequence). There are 12 residues in the CDR3. V shed 0 bases and J shed 9 bases, with 8 bases lying between them. The CDR3 loop is CASSQERGKAFF. Here the CDR3 DNA reads TGTGCCAGCAGCCAAGAAAGGGGGAAAGCTTTCTTT.

The chain has TRBV5-8 and TRBJ1-1, with 8 bases lining up with TRBD1. V lost 0 bases and J lost 0; bases outside the gene matches: 1. The CDR3 is 15 residues long. In germline, CDR1 is SGHTS, CDR2 YDEGEE. The CDR3 loop is CASSLVTGVNTEAFF. The DNA for the CDR3 is TGTGCCAGCAGCTTGGTGACAGGGGTGAACACTGAAGCTTTCTTT.

This rearrangement joins TRBV12-3 or TRBV12-4 to TRBJ2-3; D is unclear. The CDR3 has 13 residues. V shed 6 bases and J shed 5 bases, with 12 bases lying between them. The chain's CDR3 is CASSPSVRDTQYF. CDR3 bases: TGTGCCAGCAGCCCCTCTGTCCGAGATACGCAGTATTTT.

This clone was recorded many times. The chain employs TRBV4-3 and TRBJ2-7; 10 nucleotides line up with TRBD2. Looked up from germline, CDR1 is LGHNA and CDR2 is YSLEER. Trimming cost V 2 bases and J 3 bases; bases outside gene matches: 1. CDR3 length: 14 residues. In nucleotides, the CDR3 is TGCGCCAGCAGCCAATCTAGCGGGGGCTACGAGCAGTACTTC. Protein product: CASSQSSGGYEQYF.

The chain is built from TRBV11-2 and TRBJ2-7, with D unresolved. V was trimmed by 2 bases and J by 1 base, leaving 12 bases between them. The CDR3 totals 15 residues. Germline V gives CDR1 SGHAT, CDR2 FQNNGV. The CDR3 loop is CASSLLRQISYEQYF. DNA of the CDR3: TGTGCCAGCAGCTTATTGCGGCAGATATCCTACGAGCAGTACTTC. The complete variable domain, with remaining parts taken from reference TRBV11-2 and TRBJ2-7, reads EAGVAQSPRYKIIEKRQSVAFWCNPISGHATLYWYQQILGQGPKLLIQFQNNGVVDDSQLPKDRFSAERLKGVDSTLKIQPAKLEDSAVYLCASSLLRQISYEQYFGPGTRLTVT.

This chain uses TRBV30 with TRBJ1-4, with TRBD1 matching over 8 bases. Trimming at V came to 2 bases and at J to 8 bases, leaving 1 base not matched to a gene. CDR1 is GTSNPN and CDR2 is SVGIG in the germline V gene (reference sequence). This CDR3 has 12 residues. This CDR3 is CAWSRTGEKLFF. DNA for the CDR3: TGTGCCTGGAGTCGGACAGGGGAAAAACTGTTTTTT.

This clone was seen only a few times. The V call is TRBV6-2 or TRBV6-3, the J call TRBJ2-1, with D maybe TRBD2 (6 bases). The germline V gene has CDR1 MNHEY and CDR2 SVGEGT. V lost 5 bases, J lost 0 bases, and 11 bases lay in between. This CDR3 comprises 15 residues. CDR3 sequence reads: CASSIAESSYNEQFF. CDR3 DNA: TGTGCCAGCAGTATAGCGGAAAGCTCCTACAATGAGCAGTTCTTC.

This clone turned up a few times. The rearrangement joins TRBV6-2 or TRBV6-3 to TRBJ2-7; 9 bases are shared with TRBD1. Unmatched junction bases numbered 9, after V lost 4 bases and J lost 2 bases. The CDR3 has 16 residues. Germline V gene lookup returns CDR1 MNHEY and CDR2 SVGEGT. CDR3 residues: CASSSDGQGPAYEQYF. The CDR3 DNA reads TGTGCCAGCAGTTCTGACGGACAGGGGCCAGCCTACGAGCAGTACTTC.

This clone was seen more than once but under ten times. The genes are TRBV9 and TRBJ2-7; TRBD1 agrees at 11 bases. The junction had 13 bases not matched to a gene; V was cut back by 1 base and J by 1 base. CDR1 and CDR2 (germline): SGDLS, YYNGEE. The CDR3 covers 19 residues. The CDR3 DNA reads TGTGCCAGCAGCGTATCCGGACGGGTGGGGACAGGGGGGTCCTACGAGCAGTACGTC. Its protein is CASSVSGRVGTGGSYEQYV.

This clone showed up just once. The chain carries TRBV18 and TRBJ2-1; TRBD2 agrees at 10 bases. Germline V gene sequence: CDR1 KGHSH, CDR2 LQKENI. The V segment lost 1 base and the J segment 8 bases; nucleotides outside the gene matches: 8. This CDR3 comprises 16 residues. The CDR3 DNA sequence: TGTGCCAGCTCACCACGAGCCAGCGGGGGGGCCGATGAGCAGTTCTTC. Translation: CASSPRASGGADEQFF. The full variable domain, completed using reference TRBV18 and TRBJ2-1, is NAGVMQNPRHLVRRRGQEARLRCSPMKGHSHVYWYRQLPEEGLKFMVYLQKENIIDESGMPKERFSAEFPKEGPSILRIQQVVRGDSAAYFCASSPRASGGADEQFFGPGTRLTVL.

The CDR3 spells CASSLATGTGSSEQFF. CDR3 in DNA: TGCGCCAGCAGCTTGGCCACCGGGACAGGGTCTAGTGAGCAGTTCTTC. This chain links TRBV5-1 with TRBJ2-1, with TRBD1 matching over 9 bases. This CDR3 region has 16 residues. J was trimmed by 9 bases and V by 0 bases; bases with no gene match: 10. The germline CDR1 and CDR2 sequences are SGHRS and YFSETQ.

This chain uses TRBV12-3 or TRBV12-4 with TRBJ1-4; possibly TRBD1 for D (6 bases). CDR3 length: 13 residues. The V end was cut by 6 bases, the J end by 10 bases, with 15 bases between. DNA for the CDR3: TGTGCCAGCAGGATGGATGTACAGGGAAAACTGTTTTTT. Its protein is CASRMDVQGKLFF.

This rearrangement joins TRBV28 to TRBJ2-2; D may be TRBD1 (5 bases). This CDR3 is built from 14 residues. Germline CDR1 is MDHEN and CDR2 is SYDVKM. V was clipped by 10 bases and J by 2 bases, with 14 bases between them. The CDR3 spells CATQGSVNTGELFF. CDR3 bases: TGTGCCACCCAGGGTTCGGTCAACACCGGGGAGCTGTTTTTT.